A selection of T cell receptor beta chains follows, all from one sample in a study of technical replicates of blood from a few donors. Profiling relied on immunoSEQ multiplex PCR, and the TCRdb table lists in-frame clones only, not all of them. The table has roughly 50,000 clones, about 96% seen once. The sample consisted of PBMCs. The receptors here all came from a human donor in good health. Some clones in this sample may be carry-over from other donors' samples. Each CDR3 is given with its conserved first and last residue. D genes are given only for firm matches. A row's size may be missing; if present it is once, few, many or a size class.

clone_size,v_call,j_call,d_call,cdr3_aa,cdr3_nt
.,TRBV5-1,TRBJ2-3,TRBD2,CASGSGGSGDTQYF,TGCGCCAGCGGTAGCGGGGGCTCGGGCGATACGCAGTATTTT
once,TRBV6-1,TRBJ2-7,TRBD2,CASSERGISYEQYF,TGTGCCAGCAGTGAGCGGGGGATTTCCTACGAGCAGTACTTC
.,TRBV4-2,TRBJ1-1,.,CASSQQGGNTEAFF,TGTGCCAGCAGCCAACAGGGTGGGAACACTGAAGCTTTCTTT
.,TRBV6-5,TRBJ2-3,.,CASTRGGRTDTQYF,TGTGCCAGCACCCGAGGGGGTAGGACAGATACGCAGTATTTT
.,TRBV5-6,TRBJ1-6,.,CASSYGQPNSPLHF,TGTGCCAGCAGCTATGGACAGCCTAATTCACCCCTCCACTTT
.,TRBV6-5,TRBJ2-6,.,CASRRDSSGANVLTF,TGTGCCAGCAGGCGGGACAGCTCTGGGGCCAACGTCCTGACTTTC
.,TRBV6-5,TRBJ1-6,.,CASSYSVTRFNSPLHF,TGTGCCAGCAGTTACTCTGTTACCAGATTTAATTCACCCCTCCACTTT
.,TRBV6-4,TRBJ1-1,TRBD1,CASSPGTGNTEAFF,TGTGCCAGCAGCCCCGGGACAGGCAACACTGAAGCTTTCTTT
.,TRBV4-1,TRBJ1-2,TRBD1,CASSLLGQGETMLRYTF,TGCGCCAGCAGCCTACTCGGACAGGGGGAGACTATGTTACGCTACACCTTC
.,TRBV30,TRBJ1-1,.,CASSSGTRGNTEAFF,TGTGCCTCCTCCTCCGGGACACGCGGGAACACTGAAGCTTTCTTT
.,TRBV6-1,TRBJ2-2,.,CASTVRWGPGELFF,TGTGCCAGCACCGTCCGTTGGGGCCCCGGGGAGCTGTTTTTT
.,TRBV9,TRBJ2-7,.,CASSVAGQTPYEQYF,TGTGCCAGCAGCGTAGCTGGCCAGACACCCTACGAGCAGTACTTC
.,TRBV5-4,TRBJ2-3,TRBD2,CASSLRPPRAGGRSDTQYF,TGTGCCAGCAGCTTGAGGCCCCCCCGGGCGGGGGGGCGGTCAGATACGCAGTATTTT
.,TRBV5-1,TRBJ2-3,.,CASGGSPSFTDTQYF,TGCGCCAGCGGGGGGTCTCCGAGCTTCACAGATACGCAGTATTTT
.,TRBV5-4,TRBJ1-5,.,CASSDRPNQPQHF,TGTGCCAGCAGCGACAGACCCAATCAGCCCCAGCATTTT
.,TRBV7-2,TRBJ2-5,TRBD1,CASSLGQFGETQYF,TGTGCCAGCAGCCTGGGACAGTTTGGGGAGACCCAGTACTTC
once,TRBV7-7,TRBJ2-2,TRBD2,CASSMRTSGGTNTGELFF,TGTGCCAGCAGCATGAGGACTAGCGGGGGGACGAACACCGGGGAGCTGTTTTTT
.,TRBV6-1,TRBJ1-2,TRBD1,CASSLGGQGEYGYTF,TGTGCCAGCAGTTTAGGGGGACAGGGGGAGTATGGCTACACCTTC
.,TRBV7-9,TRBJ1-1,TRBD1,CASSAGQGWFSEAFF,TGTGCCAGCAGCGCGGGACAGGGGTGGTTCTCTGAAGCTTTCTTT
.,TRBV19,TRBJ2-5,.,CASISGLETQYF,TGTGCCAGTATAAGCGGGCTAGAGACCCAGTACTTC
.,TRBV13,TRBJ2-5,TRBD2,CASSRILAGGQETQYF,TGTGCCAGCAGCCGTATCCTAGCGGGAGGGCAAGAGACCCAGTACTTC
.,TRBV9,TRBJ2-3,.,CASSVDGGHTDTQYF,TGTGCCAGCAGCGTAGATGGTGGGCACACAGATACGCAGTATTTT